A single sample is the source of the 25 T cell receptor beta chains below, sequenced in a study of long-term antiretroviral therapy in people with HIV. Assay version v3.0 of immunoSEQ was used, and it was run at survey level. Only in-frame clones appear in the TCRdb table, and some are missing; sequencing was by immunoSEQ multiplex PCR. The sample consists of roughly 20,000 clones, 76% of them appearing once. Sequences were derived from unsorted PBMCs, sampled less than 1.8 years before starting antiretroviral therapy. Receptors were obtained from a woman between 35 and 50 years old with HIV.

This chain connects TRBV30 to TRBJ1-1; D might be TRBD1 (6 bases). Germline-derived CDR1 and CDR2 are GTSNPN and SVGIG (reference sequence). The CDR3 runs 15 residues. The V end was cut by 0 bases, the J end by 1 base, with 12 bases between. Written as DNA, the CDR3 is TGTGCCTGGAGTGTACAGGGCGGAGGGAACACTGAAGCTTTCTTT. Residues: CAWSVQGGGNTEAFF.

The chain employs TRBV5-1 and TRBJ1-3; possible D gene TRBD1, 5 bases. CDR1 is SGHRS and CDR2 is YFSETQ in the germline V gene. This CDR3 has 16 amino acids. Trimming left V 0 bases short and J 0 bases short, with 10 bases between. CDR3 nucleotides: TGCGCCAGCAGCTTGGCCGGGGCGAGCTCTGGAAACACCATATATTTT. Residues: CASSLAGASSGNTIYF.

The V call is TRBV18, the J call TRBJ1-1, with no clear D. V was clipped by 5 bases and J by 2 bases, with 21 bases between them. Germline assignment: CDR1 KGHSH and CDR2 LQKENI. The CDR3 totals 17 residues. The CDR3 bases are TGTGCCAGCTCATTTGTGACCCTCCGGGCCCTTAACACTGAAGCTTTCTTT. It encodes CASSFVTLRALNTEAFF.

This rearrangement joins TRBV19 to TRBJ2-2, with D possibly matching TRBD1 (5 bases). Germline CDR1 and CDR2: LNHDA and SQIVND (reference sequence). V was clipped by 6 bases and J by 4 bases, with 15 bases between them. The CDR3 contains 15 residues. CDR3 in amino acids: CASSPGIWVTGELFF. The CDR3 DNA sequence: TGTGCCAGTAGCCCAGGGATATGGGTCACCGGGGAGCTGTTTTTT.

The chain has TRBV29-1 and TRBJ1-2, with D unresolved. V dropped 1 base and J dropped 8 bases, with 11 bases sitting between them. The germline V gene has CDR1 SQVTM and CDR2 ANQGSEA. The CDR3 extends over 12 amino acids. The CDR3 region is CSVEAGGYGYTF. The CDR3 DNA sequence: TGCAGCGTTGAAGCCGGCGGGTACGGCTACACCTTC.

The chain couples TRBV9 to TRBJ1-3; a possible D gene is TRBD1 (6 bases). Trimming removed 1 base from V and 8 bases from J, with 13 bases in between. The length of the CDR3 is 14 residues. Germline values: CDR1 SGDLS, CDR2 YYNGEE. This chain's CDR3 is CASSVSGQGDTIYF. CDR3 bases: TGTGCCAGCAGCGTATCGGGACAAGGGGACACCATATATTTT.

The chain combines TRBV12-5 with TRBJ1-1; D not resolved. Germline CDR1 LGHNT, CDR2 FRNRAP. The V end lost 0 bases, the J end lost 5 bases, and 7 bases lay between the germline ends. There are 13 residues in the CDR3. CDR3 in DNA: TGTGCTAGTGGTTTGGTGCGAGGGACTGAAGCTTTCTTT. This gives the protein CASGLVRGTEAFF.

This clone was seen only once. V is TRBV6-6 and J is TRBJ2-3; D is unclear. V lost 7 bases to trimming and J lost 0 bases, with 8 bases between them. The CDR3 runs to 13 residues. Germline V gene data show CDR1 as MNHNY and CDR2 as SVGAGI (reference sequence). The CDR3, as DNA: TGTGCCAGCACTGGGTCTAGCACAGATACGCAGTATTTT. This codes for CASTGSSTDTQYF.

The rearrangement uses TRBV7-2 and TRBJ2-3, with 10 nucleotides matching TRBD2. The junction had 11 bases not matched to a gene; V was cut back by 2 bases and J by 6 bases. The CDR3 has 17 amino acids. Germline V CDR1 and CDR2: SGHTA, FQGNSA. The chain's CDR3 is CASSLRALAGVVDTQYF. The CDR3 DNA reads as TGTGCCAGCAGCTTAAGGGCGCTAGCGGGAGTCGTCGATACGCAGTATTTT.

This chain links TRBV7-2 with TRBJ1-1, with D unclear. V was clipped by 4 bases and J by 1 base, with 7 bases between them. This CDR3 contains 13 residues. CDR1 is SGHTA and CDR2 is FQGNSA in the germline V gene. The CDR3 is CASSWGENTEAFF. CDR3 sequence (DNA): TGTGCCAGCAGCTGGGGAGAGAACACTGAAGCTTTCTTT.

A few counts support this clone. J is TRBJ2-7 and V is TRBV5-1; the match to TRBD2 covers 9 bases. Trimming at V came to 0 bases and at J to 2 bases, leaving 9 bases not matched to a gene. Germline V gene data show CDR1 as SGHRS and CDR2 as YFSETQ. This CDR3 has 17 residues. The CDR3 loop reads CASSLGRASGTTYEQYF. CDR3 nucleotide sequence: TGCGCCAGCAGCTTGGGTAGGGCTAGCGGGACCACCTACGAGCAGTACTTC.

Concerning this clone itself: The junction shows a germline mismatch at one end, possibly a read error. The rearrangement links TRBV20-1 to TRBJ1-1, with D unclear. Germline V CDR1 and CDR2: DFQATT, SNEGSKA (reference sequence). This CDR3 spans 11 amino acids. CDR3 region: CSAGEGTEAFF. CDR3 coding DNA: TGCAGTGCTGGAGAGGGCACTGAAGCTTTCTTT.

The CDR3 coding sequence is TGTGCCAGCAGCTTAGAGTTCGGGGGGCGATACGAGCAGTACTTC. Its translation is CASSLEFGGRYEQYF. V gene TRBV11-2 combines with J gene TRBJ2-7, with D possibly matching TRBD2 (7 bases). V was trimmed by 0 bases and J by 4 bases, leaving 13 bases between them. CDR3 length: 15 residues. Germline values: CDR1 SGHAT, CDR2 FQNNGV.

The chain couples TRBV9 to TRBJ2-1, with D possibly matching TRBD2 (6 bases). CDR3 length: 18 residues. V lost 0 bases to trimming and J lost 0 bases, with 16 bases between them. The V gene's germline CDR1 is SGDLS and CDR2 YYNGEE. The CDR3 is CASSVDDSGDSSYNEQFF. The DNA of the CDR3 is TGTGCCAGCAGCGTAGATGATAGCGGAGATAGCTCCTACAATGAGCAGTTCTTC.

The J gene is TRBJ2-4, the V gene TRBV6-6, with TRBD1 identical over 8 bases. The CDR3 runs 14 residues. Trimming cost V 6 bases and J 4 bases; bases outside gene matches: 5. Germline lookup yields CDR1 MNHNY and CDR2 SVGAGI (reference sequence). CDR3 protein: CASSPGQVKNIQYF. The CDR3 DNA is TGTGCCAGCAGCCCGGGACAGGTGAAAAACATTCAGTACTTC.

The chain uses TRBV5-5 and TRBJ2-3, with D unresolved. Germline V gene sequence: CDR1 SGHKS, CDR2 YYEKEE (reference sequence). The ends were cut back, 0 bases at V and 1 base at J, with 3 bases in the middle. The CDR3 length is 13 residues. The CDR3 DNA reads TGTGCCAGCAGCTTGGCAGGCACAGATACGCAGTATTTT. It yields the protein CASSLAGTDTQYF.

The chain has TRBV5-1 and TRBJ2-7; D not resolved. Between the trimmed V and J ends, which lost 1 base and 5 bases, there was a span of 16 bases. CDR1 is SGHRS, CDR2 YFSETQ, per germline. The length of the CDR3 is 15 residues. The DNA of the CDR3 is TGCGCCAGCAGCTTGACCCAGACCCCCTCGGACGAGCAGTACTTC. As protein: CASSLTQTPSDEQYF.

The chain employs TRBV19 and TRBJ1-1; 9 nucleotides match TRBD1. The ends lost 6 bases at V and 0 bases at J; junction bases unmatched: 11. The CDR3 runs 17 residues. CDR1 and CDR2 (germline): LNHDA, SQIVND (reference sequence). The CDR3 protein is CASRHNRDRDLNTEAFF. As DNA, the CDR3 is TGTGCCAGTAGACACAACCGGGACAGGGACCTGAACACTGAAGCTTTCTTT. The full variable domain, completed using reference TRBV19 and TRBJ1-1, is DGGITQSPKYLFRKEGQNVTLSCEQNLNHDAMYWYRQDPGQGLRLIYYSQIVNDFQKGDIAEGYSVSREKKESFPLTVTSAQKNPTAFYLCASRHNRDRDLNTEAFFGQGTRLTVV.

V is TRBV6-1 and J is TRBJ2-7; D ambiguous. The germline CDR1 and CDR2 sequences are MNHNS and SASEGT. The CDR3 contains 11 residues. V was trimmed by 8 bases and J by 4 bases, leaving 9 bases between them. In nucleotides, the CDR3 is TGTGCCAGCGGGCTCTTATACGAGCAGTACTTC. Protein sequence: CASGLLYEQYF.

This sequence joins TRBV30 and TRBJ1-1, with a tentative D call TRBD1 (5 bases). The CDR3 extends over 12 amino acids. The ends were cut back, 5 bases at V and 5 bases at J, with 12 bases in the middle. Per germline, CDR1 GTSNPN and CDR2 SVGIG (reference sequence). The CDR3 nucleotides read TGTGCCTGGGGGGCCCCCGAGACTGAAGCTTTCTTT. It yields the protein CAWGAPETEAFF.

V is TRBV5-6 and J is TRBJ1-1, with D uncertain. V gave up 1 base and J gave up 0 bases, with 4 bases separating them. Germline-derived CDR1 and CDR2 are SGHDT and YYEEEE. The CDR3 contains 13 residues. The CDR3 coding sequence is TGTGCCAGCAGCTTGTTAGTGAACACTGAAGCTTTCTTT. Its protein is CASSLLVNTEAFF.

The CDR3 DNA sequence: TGTGCCAGCAGCCAAGAGAGGGGGACATACAATGAGCAGTTCTTC. This translates into CASSQERGTYNEQFF. This rearrangement joins TRBV14 to TRBJ2-1; D is possibly TRBD1 (6 bases). V shed 0 bases and J shed 4 bases, with 10 bases lying between them. The germline CDR1 and CDR2 sequences are SGHDN and FVKESK. The CDR3 totals 15 residues.

This sequence joins TRBV7-7 and TRBJ2-1, with no clear D. Germline-derived CDR1 and CDR2 are SSHAT and FNYEAQ (reference sequence). The V and J ends lost 4 bases and 7 bases respectively, with 11 bases between them. CDR3 length: 13 residues. CDR3: CASSSRALNEQFF. The CDR3 nucleotides read TGTGCCAGCAGCTCCCGGGCCCTTAATGAGCAGTTCTTC.

The rearrangement joins TRBV6-5 to TRBJ1-2; 9 bases match TRBD1. Germline CDR1 reads MNHEY; CDR2 reads SVGAGI. V trimming: 7 bases; J trimming: 3 bases; junction bases outside the gene matches: 6. The CDR3 length is 14 residues. The CDR3 coding sequence is TGTGCCAGCATCGGGACAGGGCCTTACTATGGCTACACCTTC. Residues: CASIGTGPYYGYTF.

The table lists this clone with a count of one. This chain connects TRBV30 to TRBJ2-7; D is perhaps TRBD2 (5 bases). CDR1 is GTSNPN, CDR2 SVGIG, per germline (reference sequence). The CDR3 extends over 12 amino acids. With 3 bases removed from V and 3 bases from J, the gap between germline ends came to 9 bases. Written as DNA, the CDR3 is TGTGCCTGGAGGACGGGGTTCTACGAGCAGTACTTC. Encoded protein: CAWRTGFYEQYF. The full variable domain, its missing parts supplied by reference TRBV30 and TRBJ2-7, is SQTIHQWPATLVQPVGSPLSLECTVEGTSNPNLYWYRQAAGRGLQLLFYSVGIGQISSEVPQNLSASRPQDRQFILSSKKLLLSDSGFYLCAWRTGFYEQYFGPGTRLTVT.